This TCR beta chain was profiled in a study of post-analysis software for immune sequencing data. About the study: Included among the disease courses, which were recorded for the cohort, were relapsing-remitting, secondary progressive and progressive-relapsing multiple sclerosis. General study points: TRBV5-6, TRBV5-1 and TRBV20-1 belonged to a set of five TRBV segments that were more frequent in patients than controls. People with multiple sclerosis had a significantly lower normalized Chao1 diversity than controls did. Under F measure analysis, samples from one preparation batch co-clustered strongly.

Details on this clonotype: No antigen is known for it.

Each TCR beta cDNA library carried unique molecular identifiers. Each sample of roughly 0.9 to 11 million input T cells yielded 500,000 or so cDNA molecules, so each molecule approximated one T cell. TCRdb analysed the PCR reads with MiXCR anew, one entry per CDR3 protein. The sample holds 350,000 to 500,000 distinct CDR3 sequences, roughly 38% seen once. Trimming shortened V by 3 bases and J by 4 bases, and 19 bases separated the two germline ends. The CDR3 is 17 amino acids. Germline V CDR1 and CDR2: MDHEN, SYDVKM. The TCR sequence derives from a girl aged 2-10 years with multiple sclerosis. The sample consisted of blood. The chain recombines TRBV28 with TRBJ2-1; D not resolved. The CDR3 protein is CASSFPPSYQAYNEQFF. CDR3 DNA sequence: TGTGCCAGCAGTTTTCCCCCTAGTTACCAGGCTTACAATGAGCAGTTCTTC. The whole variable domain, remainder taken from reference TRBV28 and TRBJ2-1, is DVKVTQSSRYLVKRTGEKVFLECVQDMDHENMFWYRQDPGLGLRLIYFSYDVKMKEKGDIPEGYSVSREKKERFSLILESASTNQTSMYLCASSFPPSYQAYNEQFFGPGTRLTVL.